The 6 T cell receptor beta chains below were found in one sample sequenced in a study of beta chain features in type 1 diabetes (dated by TCRdb to 2016 to 2018). Their cognate antigens are unknown. Points the paper makes about the study in general: Type 1 diabetes patients showed a moderate but significant shortening of TCRB CDR3 length in all four CD4+ subsets.

Libraries were prepared through the immunoSEQ multiplex PCR assay. The High Capacity cDNA Reverse Transcription Kit was used to reverse transcribe all of the isolated RNA, meaning that expressed TCRB transcripts were what got sequenced. TCRdb took this table from immuneACCESS and kept in-frame rearrangements with V and J called. Such tables lack part of the clones; where checked against another copy, unresolved V genes explain under half of the gap, and the rest is unexplained. This sample is represented by around 650,000 clones; roughly 12% of them were singletons. The ten largest clones capture more than 0.095% of the sample. Material: naive CD4+ T cells from blood. The sample's cell subset or site label, decoded: true naive CD4+ T cells. The receptor source for this set is a man between 25 and 39 years old with type 1 diabetes.

The chain has TRBV7-2 and TRBJ2-3; D gene ambiguous. V was trimmed by 5 bases and J by 4 bases, leaving 7 bases between them. The CDR3 spans 12 residues. Germline CDR1 and CDR2: SGHTA and FQGNSA. The CDR3, as DNA: TGTGCCAGCAGCATCCTATCAGATACGCAGTATTTT. Protein: CASSILSDTQYF.

The J gene is TRBJ2-4, the V gene TRBV5-4; 7 nucleotides line up with TRBD2. The germline CDR1 and CDR2 sequences are SGHNT and YYREEE (reference sequence). Trimming removed 4 bases from V and 11 bases from J; junction bases left unmatched: 18. The CDR3 is made up of 16 amino acids. CDR3 nucleotide sequence: TGTGCCAGCAGCCCATCTACGGCGGCGGGGGAACAACTTCAGTACTTC. Its protein is CASSPSTAAGEQLQYF.

This rearrangement joins TRBV30 to TRBJ1-5; D is ambiguous. The V end was cut by 5 bases, the J end by 3 bases, with 5 bases between. The CDR3 runs to 11 residues. Germline assignment: CDR1 GTSNPN and CDR2 SVGIG (reference sequence). The CDR3 loop reads CAWGFNQPQHF. The CDR3 DNA reads as TGTGCCTGGGGATTCAATCAGCCCCAGCATTTT.

The sample holds a few counts of this clone. This chain links TRBV15 with TRBJ2-7, with TRBD1 matching 7 bases. Germline values: CDR1 LNHNV, CDR2 YYDKDF (reference sequence). V gave up 1 base and J gave up 11 bases; unmatched junction bases: 14. This CDR3 spans 15 amino acids. CDR3 DNA: TGTGCCACCAGCAGAGCCCCGGGACAGCAACAATTGGAGTACTTC. As protein: CATSRAPGQQQLEYF.

This clone was counted a few times. This chain uses TRBV7-2 with TRBJ2-3, with 8 positions matching TRBD1. The V segment lost 5 bases and the J segment 0 bases; nucleotides outside the gene matches: 4. Germline V CDR1 and CDR2: SGHTA, FQGNSA. There are 15 residues in the CDR3. CDR3 region: CASSRDRSSTDTQYF. In DNA, the CDR3 is TGTGCCAGCAGCCGGGACAGGTCTAGCACAGATACGCAGTATTTT.

V usage is TRBV6-1 and J usage is TRBJ1-5, with 8 bases fitting TRBD1. The CDR3 spans 15 residues. CDR1 and CDR2 (germline): MNHNS, SASEGT. V gave up 6 bases and J gave up 2 bases; unmatched junction bases: 6. CDR3 sequence (DNA): TGTGCCAGCAGAGGACAGGGCTACGGCAATCAGCCCCAGCATTTT. It specifies CASRGQGYGNQPQHF.